This T cell receptor (beta chain) was sequenced in a study of blood T cell repertoires in COVID-19. Study summary: T cells, B-cell-depleted T cells, or PBMCs provided the cDNA or gDNA that served as material.

This CDR3 region has 14 residues. The germline gives CDR1 MGHDK, CDR2 SYGVNS. V was cut by 3 bases and J by 2 bases, with 8 bases left in between. Clones were sequenced by immunoSEQ multiplex PCR, and TCRdb holds only the in-frame ones, with some missing. The table has some 210,000 clones, 80% seen once. This receptor was obtained from a man younger than 45 with acute COVID-19. Sequencing was done on a sample of PBMCs or T cells enriched from blood (not recorded which). The chain couples TRBV25-1 to TRBJ2-1; a possible D gene is TRBD1 (6 bases). The CDR3 coding sequence is TGTGCCAGCAGTGATCGACAGGCCTACAATGAGCAGTTCTTC. Its translation: CASSDRQAYNEQFF.